These 20 T cell receptor beta chains came from one sample sequenced in a study of T cell changes during pregnancy in multiple sclerosis. Assay: immunoSEQ multiplex PCR; the TCRdb copy retains only in-frame clones and omits some. This repertoire shows roughly 80,000 clones, approximately 90% found once; its top ten account for approximately 1.4%. The sequenced sample was peripheral blood, obtained before pregnancy. All receptors come from a female donor with multiple sclerosis, enrolled in a pregnancy study.

DNA for the CDR3: TGTGCCAGATCTACAGGGAGTGGTATGGGTTCACCCCTCCACTTT. It specifies CARSTGSGMGSPLHF. The chain uses TRBV2 and TRBJ1-6; TRBD1 might be the D (6 bases). The CDR3 length is 15 residues. Germline V gene data show CDR1 as SNHLY and CDR2 as FYNNEI. With 9 bases removed from V and 9 bases from J, the gap between germline ends came to 21 bases.

The rearrangement uses TRBV6-1 and TRBJ1-3; 8 nucleotides line up with TRBD1. V lost 8 bases, J lost 2 bases, and 2 bases stayed unmatched. The V gene's germline CDR1 is MNHNS and CDR2 SASEGT. The CDR3 runs to 13 residues. The CDR3 sequence is CASSDRAGNTIYF. The DNA for the CDR3 is TGTGCCAGCTCGGACAGGGCTGGAAACACCATATATTTT.

This clone was counted a single time. This chain uses TRBV11-2 with TRBJ2-3; D perhaps matches TRBD2 (6 bases). Trimming cost V 1 base and J 3 bases, with 20 bases left between them. CDR1 SGHAT and CDR2 FQNNGV come from the germline V gene. The CDR3 totals 18 residues. The CDR3 loop is CASSLGFRGRRGTDTQYF. The CDR3 nucleotides read TGTGCCAGCAGCTTAGGATTTCGAGGGCGCCGGGGGACAGATACGCAGTATTTT.

The V call is TRBV12-1, the J call TRBJ2-3; TRBD2, as called in the table, went unchecked against the DNA. TRBV12-1 is assigned pseudogene status. The CDR3 extends over 18 amino acids. The chain's CDR3 is CASSPPGLAGGRADTQYF. CDR3 nucleotide sequence: TGTGCCAGCAGCCCTCCGGGACTAGCGGGGGGCCGGGCGGATACGCAGTATTTT.

The chain joins TRBV20-1 to TRBJ1-2, with D unresolved. Trimming cost V 1 base and J 4 bases, with 4 bases left between them. Germline CDR1 DFQATT, CDR2 SNEGSKA (reference sequence). The CDR3 length is 11 residues. CDR3 nucleotides: TGCAGTGCTAGAGGCGTCTATGGCTACACCTTC. This sequence encodes CSARGVYGYTF.

This clone showed up just once. The rearrangement uses TRBV7-6 and TRBJ2-3; TRBD2 might be the D (5 bases). Trimming shortened V by 2 bases and J by 0 bases, and 18 bases separated the two germline ends. Germline lookup yields CDR1 SGHVS and CDR2 FNYEAQ. This CDR3 is built from 18 residues. The CDR3 here is CASSLSLAPILSTDTQYF. CDR3 nucleotides: TGTGCCAGCAGCTTATCGCTAGCACCAATCTTAAGCACAGATACGCAGTATTTT.

The gene calls are TRBV7-8 and TRBJ2-5; 9 positions agree with TRBD2. Per germline, CDR1 SGHVS and CDR2 FQNEAQ. V trimming: 5 bases; J trimming: 5 bases; junction bases outside the gene matches: 9. This CDR3 has 15 residues. The CDR3 reads CASSPTLAGQETQYF. The CDR3 region has the DNA TGTGCCAGCAGCCCAACTCTAGCGGGGCAGGAGACCCAGTACTTC.

As to this clone: The DNA is left out, because the CDR3 cannot be placed on it with certainty; the CDR3 is given as TCRdb lists it. The CDR3 loop reads CSVGEGTGSF. The chain employs TRBV29-1 and TRBJ2-7; the table's D call of TRBD2 was not tested on the DNA. Germline V gene data show CDR1 as SQVTM and CDR2 as ANQGSEA. A total of 10 residues make up the CDR3, ends included.

This chain joins TRBV5-1 and TRBJ2-5; 13 nucleotides line up with TRBD2. Germline CDR1 is SGHRS and CDR2 is YFSETQ. Trimming at V came to 2 bases and at J to 5 bases, leaving 3 bases not matched to a gene. CDR3 length: 15 residues. CDR3: CASSLGLAGDETQYF. The CDR3 nucleotides are TGCGCCAGCAGCTTAGGACTAGCGGGGGACGAGACCCAGTACTTC.

The chain links TRBV19 to TRBJ1-3, with D hard to call. Germline CDR1 is LNHDA and CDR2 is SQIVND (reference sequence). Trimming stripped 3 bases from V and 0 bases from J, with 15 bases between. The CDR3 consists of 17 residues. The CDR3 DNA reads TGTGCCAGTAGTATGGCGGGCACGCCGAACTCTGGAAACACCATATATTTT. Its translation: CASSMAGTPNSGNTIYF.

The chain has TRBV2 and TRBJ2-1, with TRBD2 matching 10 bases. The ends lost 7 bases at V and 6 bases at J; junction bases unmatched: 9. Germline values: CDR1 SNHLY, CDR2 FYNNEI. The CDR3 has 15 residues. The CDR3 DNA sequence: TGTGCCAGCATCTATGGTAGCGGGGGGCCCAATGAGCAGTTCTTC. This encodes CASIYGSGGPNEQFF.

The chain couples TRBV5-1 to TRBJ2-2; 7 nucleotides agree with TRBD1. The germline V gene has CDR1 SGHRS and CDR2 YFSETQ. The CDR3 spans 14 residues. V was clipped by 2 bases and J by 5 bases; unmatched bases: 3. CDR3 amino acids: CASSLIQGTGELFF. Here the CDR3 DNA reads TGCGCCAGCAGCTTAATACAGGGGACCGGGGAGCTGTTTTTT.

The chain has TRBV7-9 and TRBJ2-3, with D perhaps TRBD1 (6 bases). This CDR3 is built from 16 residues. Between the trimmed V and J ends, which lost 4 bases and 2 bases, there was a span of 16 bases. The V gene's germline CDR1 is SEHNR and CDR2 FQNEAQ (reference sequence). The CDR3 is CASSSERDTNTDTQYF. The CDR3, as DNA: TGTGCCAGCAGCTCCGAACGGGACACAAACACAGATACGCAGTATTTT.

The J gene is TRBJ2-7, the V gene TRBV27; 10 nucleotides align to TRBD2. V was clipped by 5 bases and J by 0 bases; unmatched bases: 13. This CDR3 comprises 18 residues. From germline, CDR1 is MNHEY and CDR2 SMNVEV (reference sequence). The CDR3 DNA reads as TGTGCCAGCAGTGGGGCCACTAGCGGGGTTCTCCCCTCCTACGAGCAGTACTTC. Its protein is CASSGATSGVLPSYEQYF.

The chain links TRBV6-5 to TRBJ2-7; D possibly corresponds to TRBD1 (6 bases). CDR3 length: 11 residues. V gave up 5 bases and J gave up 9 bases, with 11 bases separating them. Germline loops: CDR1 MNHEY, CDR2 SVGAGI. CDR3 DNA: TGTGCCAGCAGTAACCCGACAGGGCAGTACTTC. Protein product: CASSNPTGQYF.

Comments on this clone: An end of the junction does not agree with germline; a read error may underlie this. The genes are TRBV6-4 and TRBJ1-2; no reliable D call. Looked up from germline, CDR1 is MRHNA and CDR2 is SNTAGT. CDR3 length: 8 residues. Written as DNA, the CDR3 is TGTGCCAGCAGCCGAGGAGGCTTC. Its protein is CASSRGGF.

The CDR3 bases are TGTGCCAGCAGCTTGACGCCGGTAGCGGGGGTTTTCTCCTACAATGAGCAGTTCTTC. It encodes CASSLTPVAGVFSYNEQFF. V and J are TRBV7-8 and TRBJ2-1; 9 bases are a match to TRBD2. The CDR3 runs 19 residues. In germline, CDR1 is SGHVS, CDR2 FQNEAQ. V shed 3 bases and J 0 bases; nucleotides not matched to a gene: 12.

The V and J genes are TRBV18 and TRBJ2-7, with a weak D call TRBD2 (5 bases). The CDR3 covers 11 residues. Germline V gene sequence: CDR1 KGHSH, CDR2 LQKENI. V lost 3 bases and J lost 13, with 13 bases in between. The CDR3 here is CASSPGEGVYF. Written as DNA, the CDR3 is TGTGCCAGCTCACCTGGAGAGGGTGTATACTTC.

The chain couples TRBV9 to TRBJ2-3; D is perhaps TRBD1 (7 bases). Trimming took off 3 bases at V and 4 bases at J, with 18 bases between the two ends. The CDR3 extends over 16 amino acids. Germline V gene sequence: CDR1 SGDLS, CDR2 YYNGEE. CDR3 sequence: CASSAAITGEADTQYF. CDR3 DNA: TGTGCCAGCAGCGCCGCTATCACAGGGGAGGCAGATACGCAGTATTTT.

This clone was seen a handful of times. In nucleotides, the CDR3 is TGTGCCAGCAGCTTAGGGTCAGGGCCCCTTAGGGCTGGAAACACCATATATTTT. Its protein is CASSLGSGPLRAGNTIYF. The chain combines TRBV7-8 with TRBJ1-3; D might be TRBD1 (5 bases). This CDR3 spans 18 amino acids. V was shortened by 1 base and J by 2 bases, with 18 bases between the two germline ends. Germline CDR1 reads SGHVS; CDR2 reads FQNEAQ.